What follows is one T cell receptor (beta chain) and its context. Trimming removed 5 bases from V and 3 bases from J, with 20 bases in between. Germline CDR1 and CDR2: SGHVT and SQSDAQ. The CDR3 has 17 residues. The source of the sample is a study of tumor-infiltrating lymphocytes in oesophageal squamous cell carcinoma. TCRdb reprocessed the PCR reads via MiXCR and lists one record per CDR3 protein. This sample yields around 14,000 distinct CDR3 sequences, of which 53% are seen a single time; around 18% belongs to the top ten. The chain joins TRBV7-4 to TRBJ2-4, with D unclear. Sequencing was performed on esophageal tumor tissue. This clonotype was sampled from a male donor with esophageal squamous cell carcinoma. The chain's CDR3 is CASSPPWSDLDKNIQYF. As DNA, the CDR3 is TGTGCCAGCAGCCCCCCATGGAGTGATCTAGACAAAAACATTCAGTACTTC.